One sample yielded the 7 T cell receptor beta chains listed below, sequenced in a study of T cell repertoires in cytomegalovirus infection. TCRdb recomputed calls from the reads with MiXCR, one row per CDR3 protein. This table has about half a million distinct CDR3 sequences, about 42% appearing once. For these receptors, no antigen is known. The starting material was cultured PBMCs, obtained from culture after CMV antigen stimulation. These TCRs come from a human donor in good health (CMV status not recorded). Some clones in this sample may be carry-over from other donors' samples.

This chain links TRBV19 with TRBJ2-7, with D possibly called TRBD1 or TRBD2 (6 bases each). The V end lost 5 bases, the J end lost 3 bases, and 14 bases lay between the germline ends. Germline-derived CDR1 and CDR2 are LNHDA and SQIVND (reference sequence). The CDR3 runs 14 residues. In DNA form, the CDR3 reads TGTGCCAGTAGTGCGGGACATTCGTTCTACGAGCAGTACTTC. Translation gives CASSAGHSFYEQYF.

The chain couples TRBV12-3 or TRBV12-4 to TRBJ1-5; tentative D call: TRBD1 (6 bases). The CDR3 is 13 residues long. The V end was cut by 6 bases, the J end by 7 bases, with 13 bases between. The CDR3 DNA is TGTGCCAGCAGGCCAACACAGGGCCAGCCCCAGCATTTT. Translation gives CASRPTQGQPQHF.

V usage is TRBV6-7 and J usage is TRBJ2-7, with D possibly being TRBD2 (5 bases). TRBV6-7 is an ORF; its function is uncertain. The CDR3 runs to 13 residues. Trimming took off 7 bases at V and 0 bases at J, with 10 bases between the two ends. The CDR3 DNA reads TGTGCCAGCATGGACTTTCTCTCCTACGAGCAGTACTTC. Protein sequence: CASMDFLSYEQYF.

The table lists this clonotype with a few counts. This sequence joins TRBV7-2 and TRBJ2-2, with TRBD2 as a possible D gene (7 bases). The CDR3 is made up of 16 amino acids. From germline, CDR1 is SGHTA and CDR2 FQGNSA. With 4 bases removed from V and 1 base from J, the gap between germline ends came to 13 bases. The CDR3 DNA follows: TGTGCCAGCAGCTGGGGGGGGGCTCTGAACACCGGGGAGCTGTTTTTT. The encoded protein is CASSWGGALNTGELFF.

This sequence joins TRBV6-8 and TRBJ1-1; D is unresolved. The germline V and J ends were trimmed by 9 bases and 3 bases, with 14 bases remaining between them. The CDR3 covers 13 residues. Germline CDR1 and CDR2: MNHGY and SAAAGT. CDR3 residues: CASRARWDTEAFF. CDR3 DNA sequence: TGTGCCAGTAGGGCCAGATGGGACACTGAAGCTTTCTTT.

This clonotype was counted only a few times. The rearrangement uses TRBV25-1 and TRBJ1-2; D unresolved. The germline gives CDR1 MGHDK, CDR2 SYGVNS. This CDR3 region has 10 residues. Trimming cost V 11 bases and J 5 bases, with 9 bases left between them. CDR3: CAGYIYGYTF. The CDR3 DNA sequence: TGTGCCGGCTACATATATGGCTACACCTTC.

CDR3 residues: CASSRKITGTGSNYGYTF. The CDR3 nucleotides are TGTGCCAGCAGTCGAAAGATAACCGGGACAGGGAGTAACTATGGCTACACCTTC. This sequence joins TRBV12-3 or TRBV12-4 and TRBJ1-2; 9 bases are a match to TRBD1. The CDR3 has 18 amino acids. Trimming took 5 bases from V and 1 from J; bases not matched to a gene: 14.